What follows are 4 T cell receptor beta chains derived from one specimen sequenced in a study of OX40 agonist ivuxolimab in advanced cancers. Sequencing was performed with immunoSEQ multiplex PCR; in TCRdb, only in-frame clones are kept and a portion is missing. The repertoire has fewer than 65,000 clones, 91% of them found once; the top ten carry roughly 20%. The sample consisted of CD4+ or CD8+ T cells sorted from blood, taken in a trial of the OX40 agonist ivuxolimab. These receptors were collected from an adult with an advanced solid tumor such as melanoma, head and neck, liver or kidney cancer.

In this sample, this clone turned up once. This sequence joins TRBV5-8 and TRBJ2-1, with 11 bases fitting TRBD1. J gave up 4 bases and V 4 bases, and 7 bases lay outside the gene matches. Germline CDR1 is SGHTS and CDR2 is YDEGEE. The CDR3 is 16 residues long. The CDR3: CASSRRDRGSYNEQFF. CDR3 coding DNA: TGTGCCAGCAGCCGCCGGGACAGGGGGAGTTACAATGAGCAGTTCTTC.

CDR3 residues: CASSFDRSDQPQHF. DNA of the CDR3: TGTGCCAGCAGCTTCGACAGGTCGGATCAGCCCCAGCATTTT. J is TRBJ1-5 and V is TRBV5-4; D might be TRBD1 (6 bases). The CDR3 is 14 residues long. V was trimmed by 2 bases and J by 5 bases, leaving 11 bases between them. Per germline, CDR1 SGHNT and CDR2 YYREEE (reference sequence).

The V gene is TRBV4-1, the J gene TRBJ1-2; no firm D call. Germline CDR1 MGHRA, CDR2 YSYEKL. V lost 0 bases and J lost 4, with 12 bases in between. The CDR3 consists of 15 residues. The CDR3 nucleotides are TGCGCCAGCAGCCAAGAACTTCGGCCGGTCTATGGCTACACCTTC. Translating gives CASSQELRPVYGYTF.

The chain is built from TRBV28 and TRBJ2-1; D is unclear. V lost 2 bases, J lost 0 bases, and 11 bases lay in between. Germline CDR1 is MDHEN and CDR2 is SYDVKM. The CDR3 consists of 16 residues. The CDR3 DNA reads TGTGCCAGCAGTTTAGAAGGCTTGAGCTCCTACAATGAGCAGTTCTTC. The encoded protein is CASSLEGLSSYNEQFF.